This passage covers 16 T cell receptor beta chains from one sample sequenced in a study of blood T cells in healthy people across ages. Combining a sample-barcoded 5' primer with a J-beta primer mix, a second PCR ran for roughly 7 to 11 cycles. TCRdb ran MiXCR on the 5' RACE reads and lists one entry per CDR3 protein. The sample yields around 710,000 distinct CDR3 sequences, about 42% seen once. Sequenced material: blood. Source of these receptors: a woman in her fifties or sixties in good health.

The chain recombines TRBV7-2 with TRBJ2-1; maybe TRBD2 (6 bases). The tail of the sequence fits TRBJ2-7 better, so the J call may be wrong. The CDR3 is 14 amino acids. The V gene's germline CDR1 is SGHTA and CDR2 FQGNSA. CDR3 loop: CASSRGTHDNEQYF. The CDR3 DNA reads TGTGCCAGCAGCCGCGGGACGCACGACAATGAGCAGTACTTC.

The gene calls are TRBV5-1 and TRBJ1-6; D is possibly TRBD1 (5 bases). The CDR3 runs to 15 residues. V was shortened by 0 bases and J by 8 bases, with 12 bases between the two germline ends. The germline V gene has CDR1 SGHRS and CDR2 YFSETQ. CDR3 loop: CASSLGWGGYSPLHF. The CDR3 DNA follows: TGCGCCAGCAGCTTGGGGTGGGGGGGGTATTCACCCCTCCACTTT.

Concerning this clonotype: It may be a read error: a sequence one base away is much more abundant. V gene TRBV10-3 combines with J gene TRBJ2-4; the match to TRBD1 covers 9 bases. With the DNA end fitting TRBJ2-7 better, the J assignment may be wrong. The CDR3 length is 12 residues. Germline CDR1 and CDR2: ENHRY and SYGVKD. For the CDR3, the DNA is TGTGCCACCGGGACAGGGAACTACGAGCAGTACTTC. Protein: CATGTGNYEQYF.

V is TRBV20-1 and J is TRBJ2-5; TRBD1 might be the D (5 bases). V was clipped by 3 bases and J by 5 bases, with 13 bases between them. The CDR3 has 13 amino acids. Germline V lookup: CDR1 DFQATT, CDR2 SNEGSKA (reference sequence). CDR3 DNA sequence: TGCAGTGCTAGCCCGCAGGGATGGGAGACCCAGTACTTC. Translating it yields CSASPQGWETQYF.

This clonotype was detected only a few times. V and J are TRBV10-3 and TRBJ2-5, with no clear D. Germline V gene sequence: CDR1 ENHRY, CDR2 SYGVKD. The CDR3 contains 12 residues. Trimming pared 3 bases from V and 11 bases from J, leaving 13 bases between. CDR3 in amino acids: CAISENNNEQYF. CDR3 sequence (DNA): TGTGCCATCAGTGAAAACAACAATGAGCAGTACTTC.

A few counts support this clonotype. This rearrangement joins TRBV7-2 to TRBJ1-2, with 7 bases that match TRBD1. Germline trimming cut 3 bases from V and 2 bases from J; bases unmatched to any gene: 3. Germline CDR1 SGHTA, CDR2 FQGNSA. CDR3 size: 14 residues. CDR3 nucleotide sequence: TGTGCCAGCAGCTTGGCACAGGGGAACTATGGCTACACCTTC. Amino acid sequence: CASSLAQGNYGYTF.

CDR3 residues: CASSSTVAGKTYEQYF. The CDR3 DNA follows: TGTGCCAGCAGCTCGACAGTAGCGGGGAAGACCTACGAGCAGTACTTC. This chain joins TRBV13 and TRBJ2-7, with 8 nucleotides matching TRBD2. CDR3 size: 16 residues. Unmatched junction bases numbered 10, after V lost 4 bases and J lost 2 bases. From germline, CDR1 is PRHDT and CDR2 FYEKMQ (reference sequence).

The V gene is TRBV4-2, the J gene TRBJ2-1; D possibly uses TRBD1 or TRBD2 (6 bases each). The CDR3 is 17 amino acids. The V gene lost 0 bases and the J gene lost 9 bases, with 21 bases spanning the gap. CDR1 is LGHNA, CDR2 YNFKEQ, per germline. CDR3 nucleotides: TGTGCCAGCAGCCAAGAGCAGGGGCAGGGGATTAGCGGTGAGCAGTTCTTC. Translated: CASSQEQGQGISGEQFF.

V and J are TRBV12-3 or TRBV12-4 and TRBJ2-5; no reliable D call. V was shortened by 5 bases and J by 1 base, with 14 bases between the two germline ends. The CDR3 is 15 amino acids. The CDR3: CASSNSGPFQETQYF. The CDR3 bases are TGTGCCAGCAGTAACTCCGGACCGTTCCAAGAGACCCAGTACTTC.

This chain uses TRBV12-3 or TRBV12-4 with TRBJ1-2; no reliable D call. The length of the CDR3 is 14 residues. Trimming took 3 bases from V and 2 from J, leaving 10 bases between them. The chain's CDR3 is CASSFLEENYGYTF. The CDR3 DNA sequence: TGTGCCAGCAGTTTCCTGGAGGAAAACTATGGCTACACCTTC.

Concerning this clonotype itself: One end of the junction does not line up with germline, which may come from a read error. The genes are TRBV6-2 or TRBV6-3 and TRBJ1-1; 8 bases fit TRBD1. The CDR3 is 15 residues long. CDR1 is MNHEY and CDR2 is SVGEGT in the germline V gene. In DNA form, the CDR3 reads TGTGCCAGCATATCGCCCCGGACAGGGAACGCTGAAGCTTTCTTT. It yields the protein CASISPRTGNAEAFF.

CDR3 loop: CSVGVDYGYTF. DNA of the CDR3: TGCAGTGTGGGTGTGGACTATGGCTACACCTTC. The chain is built from TRBV20-1 and TRBJ1-2; no clear D gene. The CDR3 consists of 11 residues. Trimming pared 7 bases from V and 3 bases from J, leaving 9 bases between. Germline-derived CDR1 and CDR2 are DFQATT and SNEGSKA (reference sequence).

This clonotype has more than one count but fewer than ten. V usage is TRBV7-2 and J usage is TRBJ2-5; D not resolved. CDR1 and CDR2 from the germline V gene are SGHTA and FQGNSA. This CDR3 region has 14 residues. The V end was cut by 1 base, the J end by 0 bases, with 6 bases between. CDR3 sequence reads: CASSLGYNQETQYF. As DNA, the CDR3 is TGTGCCAGCAGCTTAGGTTACAACCAAGAGACCCAGTACTTC.

J is TRBJ2-2 and V is TRBV28; the match to TRBD2 covers 10 bases. The CDR3 is 13 amino acids. The germline CDR1 and CDR2 sequences are MDHEN and SYDVKM. V shed 8 bases and J 5 bases; nucleotides not matched to a gene: 2. CDR3 nucleotides: TGTGCCAGCGGACTAGCGGAGACCGGGGAGCTGTTTTTT. Protein sequence: CASGLAETGELFF.

V and J are TRBV7-9 and TRBJ2-5; D remains unclear. This CDR3 contains 14 residues. Looked up from germline, CDR1 is SEHNR and CDR2 is FQNEAQ (reference sequence). V dropped 5 bases and J dropped 5 bases, with 15 bases sitting between them. The CDR3 spells CASSPRGPVETQYF. The CDR3 bases are TGTGCCAGCAGCCCCCGAGGACCGGTGGAGACCCAGTACTTC.

With regard to this clonotype: A read error is possible here, since a much larger clone lies one base away. This rearrangement joins TRBV7-9 to TRBJ2-3; 8 bases map to TRBD1. V was pared by 5 bases and J by 4 bases, with 5 bases of the junction left unmatched. Germline CDR1 is SEHNR and CDR2 is FQNEAQ (reference sequence). CDR3 size: 14 residues. The CDR3 spells CASSIGQGSDTQYF. The CDR3 DNA reads TGTGCCAGCAGCATAGGACAGGGTTCAGATACGCAGTATTTT.